These 14 T cell receptor beta chains were sequenced from one sample in a study of a mutant IDH1 vaccine in newly diagnosed glioma. Time point defined: week 23, last vaccination. In every dose of vaccine, 300 ug of mutant IDH1 20-mer peptide was given alongside topical imiquimod. Clones were read by immunoSEQ multiplex PCR, and TCRdb kept only the in-frame ones, dropping some. The sample records roughly 74,000 clones, approximately 85% being singletons. These receptors have no known antigen. Sequencing was performed on PBMCs, taken from a glioma patient whose treatment included an IDH1 peptide vaccine. Every receptor here comes from a woman between 50 and 59 years old with glioma.

The rearrangement joins TRBV6-1 to TRBJ2-5; TRBD2 matches at 10 bases. V dropped 3 bases and J dropped 2; count of bases not matched to a gene: 6. The CDR3 has 16 residues. CDR1 and CDR2 from the germline V gene are MNHNS and SASEGT. DNA of the CDR3: TGTGCCAGCAGTGAGTACATAGCGGGAGGTCAAGAGACCCAGTACTTC. It codes for CASSEYIAGGQETQYF.

The gene calls are TRBV5-1 and TRBJ1-1; possible D gene TRBD1, 6 bases. Deletions cut 0 bases from V and 4 bases from J, with 13 bases between. Germline CDR1 and CDR2: SGHRS and YFSETQ. The CDR3 length is 15 residues. CDR3 in amino acids: CASSLVPEGGTEAFF. The CDR3 DNA reads as TGCGCCAGCAGCTTGGTACCCGAAGGGGGCACTGAAGCTTTCTTT. Full variable domain (missing parts from reference TRBV5-1 and TRBJ1-1): KAGVTQTPRYLIKTRGQQVTLSCSPISGHRSVSWYQQTPGQGLQFLFEYFSETQRNKGNFPGRFSGRQFSNSRSEMNVSTLELGDSALYLCASSLVPEGGTEAFFGQGTRLTVV.

This clone came up a few times. The chain carries TRBV6-5 and TRBJ2-2; 7 positions agree with TRBD1. The CDR3 extends over 13 amino acids. Germline CDR1 MNHEY, CDR2 SVGAGI. Trimming cost V 10 bases and J 6 bases; bases outside gene matches: 8. This CDR3 reads CAILDRAAGELFF. The DNA of the CDR3 is TGTGCCATTCTTGACAGGGCGGCCGGGGAGCTGTTTTTT.

V and J are TRBV5-4 and TRBJ1-4, with 11 bases identical to TRBD1. This CDR3 is built from 17 residues. CDR1 is SGHNT, CDR2 YYREEE, per germline (reference sequence). V shed 0 bases, J shed 4 bases, and the junction held 5 bases outside the gene matches. CDR3 sequence: CASSLGTGGRSNEKLFF. The CDR3 nucleotides are TGTGCCAGCAGCTTGGGGACAGGGGGCCGGAGTAATGAAAAACTGTTTTTT. The entire variable domain, with the rest obtained from reference TRBV5-4 and TRBJ1-4, is as follows: ETGVTQSPTHLIKTRGQQVTLRCSSQSGHNTVSWYQQALGQGPQFIFQYYREEENGRGNFPPRFSGLQFPNYSSELNVNALELDDSALYLCASSLGTGGRSNEKLFFGSGTQLSVL.

This sequence joins TRBV7-8 and TRBJ2-7; 11 bases fit TRBD2. CDR3 length equals 17 residues. V shed 5 bases and J 0 bases; nucleotides not matched to a gene: 9. Per the germline V gene, CDR1 is SGHVS and CDR2 is FQNEAQ. CDR3: CASSVGTSGLISYEQYF. The DNA of the CDR3 is TGTGCCAGCAGCGTCGGGACTAGCGGCCTAATCTCCTACGAGCAGTACTTC.

This chain links TRBV27 with TRBJ2-5; D remains unclear. The CDR3 is 17 amino acids. Germline loops: CDR1 MNHEY, CDR2 SMNVEV (reference sequence). The ends were cut back, 5 bases at V and 4 bases at J, with 23 bases in the middle. The CDR3 protein is CASSPIPRTVVPETQYF. CDR3 in DNA: TGTGCCAGCAGTCCCATACCCCGGACGGTGGTCCCAGAGACCCAGTACTTC.

The chain uses TRBV10-3 and TRBJ2-1; 7 positions agree with TRBD2. This CDR3 contains 17 residues. Germline assignment: CDR1 ENHRY and CDR2 SYGVKD. V trimming: 6 bases; J trimming: 0 bases; junction bases outside the gene matches: 11. The chain's CDR3 is CAISSAGRSSSYNEQFF. DNA for the CDR3: TGTGCCATCAGCTCAGCCGGGAGGTCCAGCTCCTACAATGAGCAGTTCTTC.

The rearrangement links TRBV6-1 to TRBJ1-2; 8 nucleotides line up with TRBD1. CDR3 length: 14 amino acids. V lost 3 bases, J lost 4 bases, and 4 bases stayed unmatched. CDR1 is MNHNS, CDR2 SASEGT, per germline. Here the CDR3 reads CASSDAGGVYGYTF. The DNA for the CDR3 is TGTGCCAGCAGTGATGCAGGGGGCGTCTATGGCTACACCTTC.

The chain combines TRBV27 with TRBJ2-7, with 7 bases aligning to TRBD1. Germline CDR1 reads MNHEY; CDR2 reads SMNVEV (reference sequence). V trimming: 4 bases; J trimming: 8 bases; junction bases outside the gene matches: 5. The CDR3 totals 12 residues. The CDR3 protein is CASSSDRLKQYF. The DNA for the CDR3 is TGTGCCAGCAGTTCGGACAGGTTGAAGCAGTACTTC.

The V call is TRBV5-4, the J call TRBJ1-2; D is possibly TRBD1 (5 bases). Between the trimmed V and J ends, which lost 3 bases and 4 bases, there was a span of 13 bases. The length of the CDR3 is 14 residues. CDR1 and CDR2 (germline): SGHNT, YYREEE (reference sequence). CDR3 amino acids: CASSSQGFSYGYTF. CDR3 sequence (DNA): TGTGCCAGCAGCTCTCAGGGTTTTAGCTATGGCTACACCTTC.

The chain has TRBV10-1 and TRBJ1-1, with D unresolved. This CDR3 is 14 amino acids long. Germline V gene lookup returns CDR1 WNHNN and CDR2 SYGVQD (reference sequence). V dropped 4 bases and J dropped 7 bases, with 16 bases sitting between them. The CDR3: CASSASRAMGEAFF. The CDR3 DNA sequence: TGCGCCAGCAGTGCCTCAAGGGCAATGGGTGAAGCTTTCTTT.

V usage is TRBV10-3 and J usage is TRBJ2-5; 13 bases match TRBD2. The J call is uncertain, as TRBJ2-7 better fits the DNA end. This CDR3 is built from 14 residues. CDR1 is ENHRY and CDR2 is SYGVKD in the germline V gene. The CDR3 DNA is TGTGCCATCGGACTAGCGGGAGTCATCCACGAGCAGTACTTC. Its protein is CAIGLAGVIHEQYF.

The V gene is TRBV28, the J gene TRBJ2-5, with 7 bases lining up with TRBD2. CDR3 length equals 15 residues. CDR1 is MDHEN, CDR2 SYDVKM, per germline. Trimming cost V 5 bases and J 4 bases; bases outside gene matches: 10. The CDR3 protein is CASSRTILARETQYF. The CDR3 DNA is TGTGCCAGCAGTCGTACCATACTAGCGCGAGAGACCCAGTACTTC.

This chain links TRBV7-2 with TRBJ2-7, with TRBD1 matching 8 bases. With 5 bases clipped from V and 3 bases from J, the junction kept 6 bases outside the gene matches. CDR3 length: 14 amino acids. The germline V gene has CDR1 SGHTA and CDR2 FQGNSA. The CDR3 sequence: CASSRGTGDYEQYF. The CDR3 DNA reads as TGTGCCAGCAGCAGAGGGACAGGAGACTACGAGCAGTACTTC.